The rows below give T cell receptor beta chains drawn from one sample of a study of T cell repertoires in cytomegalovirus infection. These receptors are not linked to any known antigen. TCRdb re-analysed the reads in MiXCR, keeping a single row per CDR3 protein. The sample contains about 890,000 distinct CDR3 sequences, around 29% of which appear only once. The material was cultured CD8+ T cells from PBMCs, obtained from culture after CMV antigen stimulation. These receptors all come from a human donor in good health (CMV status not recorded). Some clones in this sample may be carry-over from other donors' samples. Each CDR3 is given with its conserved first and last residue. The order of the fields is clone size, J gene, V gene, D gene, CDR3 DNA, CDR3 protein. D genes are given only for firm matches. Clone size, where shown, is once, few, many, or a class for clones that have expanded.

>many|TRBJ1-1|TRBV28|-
TGTGCCAGCAGTTTGTACACAAACACTGAAGCTTTCTTT
CASSLYTNTEAFF
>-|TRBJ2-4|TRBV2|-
TGTGCCAGCAGTGATACGGGGGCCGCCGACTCGGCCAAAAACATTCAGTACTTC
CASSDTGAADSAKNIQYF
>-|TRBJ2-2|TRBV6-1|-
TGTGCCAGCGGGCGGGGGCCCGCCGGGGAGCTGTTTTTT
CASGRGPAGELFF
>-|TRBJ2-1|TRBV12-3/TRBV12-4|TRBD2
TGTGCCAGCAGTTCGGATTTGACTAGCGGGGGAGATTACAATGAGCAGTTCTTC
CASSSDLTSGGDYNEQFF
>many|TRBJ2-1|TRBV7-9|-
TGTGCCAGCAGCCCCCCCTTCAGGGGCGGCTACAATGAGCAGTTCTTC
CASSPPFRGGYNEQFF
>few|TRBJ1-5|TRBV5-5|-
TGTGCCAGCAGCTTGTACTTCTCGGACAGCCCCATTCGGCCCCAGCATTTT
CASSLYFSDSPIRPQHF
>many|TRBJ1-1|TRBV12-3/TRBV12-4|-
TGTGCCAGCAGTCCCCCCCGGACGAATACTGAAGCTTTCTTT
CASSPPRTNTEAFF
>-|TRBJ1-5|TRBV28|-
TGTGCCAGCAGTGTCGAACGCCATCGGGTGGGCAATCAGCCCCAGCATTTT
CASSVERHRVGNQPQHF
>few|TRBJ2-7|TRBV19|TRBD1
TGTGCCAGTAGTGTAACAGGGGCGAAGATCTACGAGCAGTACTTC
CASSVTGAKIYEQYF
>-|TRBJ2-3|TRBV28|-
TGTGCCAGCAGTGGCCGGGGTGGGGGCGCTTTGGCGGATACGCAGTATTTT
CASSGRGGGALADTQYF
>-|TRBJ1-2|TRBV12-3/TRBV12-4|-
TGTGCCAGCAGTTTAGGTTCTGATCTCGGCTACACCTTC
CASSLGSDLGYTF
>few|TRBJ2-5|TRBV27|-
TGTGCCAGCAGTCCGACACTGCTGGGAGAGACCCAGTACTTC
CASSPTLLGETQYF
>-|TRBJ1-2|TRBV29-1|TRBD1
TGCAGCGTCACCGGGACAGACAATAACTATGGCTACACCTTC
CSVTGTDNNYGYTF
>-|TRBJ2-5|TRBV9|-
TGTGCCAGCAGCGTAGCTGGCACTATACTGGAGACCCAGTACTTC
CASSVAGTILETQYF
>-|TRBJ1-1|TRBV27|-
TGTGCCAGCGCAGAGACAGGGAACACTGAAGCTTTCTTT
CASAETGNTEAFF